Following are 27 T cell receptor beta chains from one sample sequenced in a study of naive and memory T cell subsets. Four PCR rounds used nested alpha and beta constant region primers plus the SP2 primer. TCRdb recomputed calls from the 5' RACE reads with MiXCR, one row per CDR3 protein. The sample carries about 62,000 distinct CDR3 sequences, 6.5% to 9% recorded once. An oligonucleotide containing a UMI was ligated to the 3' end of TCR cDNA. These receptors all come from a female donor in good health.

This clonotype was observed at least ten times. The CDR3 region has the DNA TGCGCCAGCAGCGTGACAGGGTTCACTGAAGCTTTCTTT. It translates to CASSVTGFTEAFF. V gene TRBV5-1 combines with J gene TRBJ1-1; TRBD1 matches at 7 bases. Germline CDR1 and CDR2: SGHRS and YFSETQ. This CDR3 has 13 residues. Trimming took 4 bases from V and 4 from J; bases not matched to a gene: 4.

This clonotype was picked up a small number of times. This sequence joins TRBV28 and TRBJ2-7, with 7 bases fitting TRBD1. Germline CDR1 is MDHEN and CDR2 is SYDVKM. This CDR3 comprises 13 residues. The trim removed 5 bases at V and 3 bases at J, leaving 4 bases unmatched. The CDR3 bases are TGTGCCAGCAGTACAGGGGCCCTCTACGAGCAGTACTTC. It codes for CASSTGALYEQYF.

This clonotype was seen at least ten times. J is TRBJ1-3 and V is TRBV10-3; D is possibly TRBD1 (5 bases). The V end lost 8 bases, the J end lost 0 bases, and 17 bases lay between the germline ends. The CDR3 sequence is 16 residues long. Per germline, CDR1 ENHRY and CDR2 SYGVKD. The CDR3 is CAIGAGSLSSGNTIYF. The CDR3 nucleotides are TGTGCCATCGGGGCGGGGTCCCTGAGCTCTGGAAACACCATATATTTT.

The gene calls are TRBV12-3 or TRBV12-4 and TRBJ1-1, with D maybe TRBD1 (5 bases). Trimming took off 3 bases at V and 8 bases at J, with 13 bases between the two ends. The CDR3 spans 13 residues. The CDR3 sequence: CASSLGGGSEAFF. The CDR3, as DNA: TGTGCCAGCAGTTTGGGGGGTGGGTCAGAAGCTTTCTTT.

This clonotype was found a few times. V usage is TRBV19 and J usage is TRBJ2-2; 9 bases line up with TRBD1. Germline-derived CDR1 and CDR2 are LNHDA and SQIVND (reference sequence). This CDR3 has 15 residues. J was trimmed by 4 bases and V by 2 bases; bases with no gene match: 2. CDR3 protein: CASSIRTGATGELFF. CDR3 nucleotides: TGTGCCAGTAGTATAAGGACAGGGGCCACCGGGGAGCTGTTTTTT.

V usage is TRBV7-2 and J usage is TRBJ2-3; unclear D gene. Germline loops: CDR1 SGHTA, CDR2 FQGNSA. Trimming stripped 7 bases from V and 2 bases from J, with 7 bases between. CDR3 length: 12 amino acids. The CDR3 here is CASTPDTDTQYF. Written as DNA, the CDR3 is TGTGCCAGCACCCCAGACACAGATACGCAGTATTTT.

There are many counts of this clonotype. The J gene is TRBJ2-1, the V gene TRBV6-4; weak D call: TRBD2 (6 bases). This CDR3 has 13 residues. The V end was cut by 4 bases, the J end by 5 bases, with 9 bases between. CDR1 and CDR2 from the germline V gene are MRHNA and SNTAGT. CDR3 loop: CASSVAEDNEQFF. As DNA, the CDR3 is TGTGCCAGCAGTGTAGCGGAGGACAATGAGCAGTTCTTC.

This clonotype was seen ten or more times. V usage is TRBV20-1 and J usage is TRBJ1-1; D call uncertain. Trimming cost V 0 bases and J 0 bases, with 23 bases left between them. The CDR3 consists of 19 residues. The V gene's germline CDR1 is DFQATT and CDR2 SNEGSKA (reference sequence). The CDR3 is CSARDHYGPRGEMNTEAFF. The CDR3 nucleotides read TGCAGTGCTAGAGATCATTATGGCCCACGGGGAGAGATGAACACTGAAGCTTTCTTT.

The sample holds a few counts of this clonotype. The chain is built from TRBV28 and TRBJ2-2; 11 bases are shared with TRBD2. The CDR3 has 16 amino acids. Germline CDR1 and CDR2: MDHEN and SYDVKM. The J segment lost 5 bases and the V segment lost 5 bases, leaving 7 bases of the junction unmatched. The CDR3 spells CASSGTSGSRTGELFF. CDR3 nucleotides: TGTGCCAGCAGTGGTACTAGCGGGAGTCGGACCGGGGAGCTGTTTTTT.

This clonotype has at least ten counts. This chain uses TRBV2 with TRBJ2-7; D is unresolved. Germline CDR1 and CDR2: SNHLY and FYNNEI. CDR3 size: 13 residues. V dropped 4 bases and J dropped 3 bases, with 10 bases sitting between them. CDR3 bases: TGTGCCAGCAGTGCAGCAGCTCTCTACGAGCAGTACTTC. Encoded protein: CASSAAALYEQYF.

This clonotype was picked up a small number of times. The gene calls are TRBV12-3 or TRBV12-4 and TRBJ2-5, with D perhaps being TRBD1 or TRBD2 (5 bases each). This CDR3 region has 13 residues. The germline V and J ends were trimmed by 6 bases and 7 bases, with 15 bases remaining between them. The CDR3 here is CASSPVGVGTQYF. CDR3 DNA: TGTGCCAGCAGCCCCGTGGGGGTCGGGACCCAGTACTTC.

This clonotype was seen a few times. The chain has TRBV9 and TRBJ2-6, with D hard to call. V was trimmed by 1 base and J by 4 bases, leaving 9 bases between them. Germline CDR1 reads SGDLS; CDR2 reads YYNGEE. The CDR3 consists of 15 residues. DNA of the CDR3: TGTGCCAGCAGCGTACTAAGCTACGGGGCCAACGTCCTGACTTTC. This gives the protein CASSVLSYGANVLTF.

This clonotype turned up a few times. This chain uses TRBV27 with TRBJ2-3; 7 nucleotides agree with TRBD2. Per the germline V gene, CDR1 is MNHEY and CDR2 is SMNVEV (reference sequence). Unmatched junction bases numbered 10, after V lost 4 bases and J lost 6 bases. This CDR3 comprises 15 residues. Here the CDR3 DNA reads TGTGCCAGCAGTTGGGAGGGAGGGCCATGGGATACGCAGTATTTT. Its protein product is CASSWEGGPWDTQYF.

The chain combines TRBV5-4 with TRBJ2-7, with a possible D match to TRBD2 (6 bases). This CDR3 is 14 amino acids long. Germline CDR1 and CDR2: SGHNT and YYREEE (reference sequence). Between the trimmed V and J ends, which lost 4 bases and 0 bases, there was a span of 11 bases. CDR3 sequence reads: CASSRDGSSYEQYF. The CDR3 bases are TGTGCCAGCAGCCGAGACGGGAGCTCCTACGAGCAGTACTTC. Full variable domain (outside the CDR3, taken from reference TRBV5-4 and TRBJ2-7): ETGVTQSPTHLIKTRGQQVTLRCSSQSGHNTVSWYQQALGQGPQFIFQYYREEENGRGNFPPRFSGLQFPNYSSELNVNALELDDSALYLCASSRDGSSYEQYFGPGTRLTVT.

The table lists this clonotype with a few counts. The V gene is TRBV14, the J gene TRBJ2-5; D remains ambiguous. CDR1 and CDR2 from the germline V gene are SGHDN and FVKESK. The germline V and J ends were trimmed by 2 bases and 0 bases, with 4 bases remaining between them. The CDR3 totals 13 residues. CDR3 coding DNA: TGTGCCAGCAGCCAATCGCACCAAGAGACCCAGTACTTC. Amino acids: CASSQSHQETQYF.

This clonotype showed up many times. The chain is built from TRBV6-6 and TRBJ2-3; either TRBD1 or TRBD2 may supply D (5 bases each). V gave up 10 bases and J gave up 1 base, with 12 bases separating them. Germline lookup yields CDR1 MNHNY and CDR2 SVGAGI (reference sequence). CDR3 length: 13 amino acids. The CDR3 is CATRDQGTDTQYF. For the CDR3, the DNA is TGTGCCACCCGGGACCAGGGCACAGATACGCAGTATTTT.

The chain couples TRBV9 to TRBJ2-3, with 11 bases identical to TRBD2. This CDR3 has 18 residues. Per the germline V gene, CDR1 is SGDLS and CDR2 is YYNGEE. The junction had 13 bases not matched to a gene; V was cut back by 4 bases and J by 3 bases. As DNA, the CDR3 is TGTGCCAGCAGCCCGGGAACCGCTACTAGCGGGAGAACAGATACGCAGTATTTT. It yields the protein CASSPGTATSGRTDTQYF.

This clonotype came up once. The gene calls are TRBV7-2 and TRBJ2-3, with TRBD2 identical over 7 bases. Germline V lookup: CDR1 SGHTA, CDR2 FQGNSA. The CDR3 spans 14 residues. The ends lost 7 bases at V and 5 bases at J; junction bases unmatched: 9. The CDR3 loop reads CASTRGLDVDTQYF. In DNA form, the CDR3 reads TGTGCCAGCACTCGAGGACTAGATGTAGATACGCAGTATTTT.

This clonotype was seen ten or more times. The V call is TRBV12-3 or TRBV12-4, the J call TRBJ2-7; perhaps TRBD1 as D (6 bases). The ends were cut back, 5 bases at V and 10 bases at J, with 18 bases in the middle. This CDR3 is built from 13 residues. The CDR3 spells CASSRGQGRRQYF. The CDR3 coding sequence is TGTGCCAGCAGTCGAGGGCAGGGGCGTCGCCAGTACTTC.

The chain has TRBV9 and TRBJ2-3, with D tentatively TRBD1 (6 bases). Germline values: CDR1 SGDLS, CDR2 YYNGEE. The CDR3 contains 16 residues. V was shortened by 0 bases and J by 2 bases, with 13 bases between the two germline ends. The CDR3 is CASSVDETGTTDTQYF. Here the CDR3 DNA reads TGTGCCAGCAGCGTAGATGAGACAGGAACCACAGATACGCAGTATTTT.

This clonotype has at least ten counts. The chain combines TRBV5-1 with TRBJ1-1; D remains ambiguous. The CDR3 spans 11 residues. Between the trimmed V and J ends, which lost 5 bases and 6 bases, there was a span of 8 bases. The germline V gene has CDR1 SGHRS and CDR2 YFSETQ. CDR3 sequence reads: CASRGDSEAFF. DNA of the CDR3: TGCGCCAGCAGAGGTGATTCTGAAGCTTTCTTT.

This clonotype was picked up many times. This chain connects TRBV7-3 to TRBJ1-4; D is possibly TRBD1 (5 bases). The germline V and J ends were trimmed by 0 bases and 3 bases, with 8 bases remaining between them. CDR3 size: 15 residues. Looked up from germline, CDR1 is SGHTA and CDR2 is FQGTGA. CDR3 nucleotides: TGTGCCAGCAGCTTAACCGGGGGGTCTAATGAAAAACTGTTTTTT. This codes for CASSLTGGSNEKLFF.

This chain links TRBV12-3 or TRBV12-4 with TRBJ2-1; TRBD1 matches at 9 bases. The CDR3 loop spans 19 amino acids. The V and J ends lost 3 bases and 4 bases, in that order; junction bases with no gene match: 16. The CDR3 nucleotides are TGTGCCAGCAGTTTGAGGACAGGGGCAAAGGTGGGGTTTTACAATGAGCAGTTCTTC. Translated, it gives CASSLRTGAKVGFYNEQFF.

This clonotype was detected many times. The CDR3 nucleotides read TGTGCCAGCAGCCGACGACAGGGAAGTCAGCCCCAGCATTTT. Translating gives CASSRRQGSQPQHF. The rearrangement links TRBV11-2 to TRBJ1-5; 7 nucleotides align to TRBD1. The CDR3 totals 14 residues. The V gene end was trimmed by 5 bases and the J gene end by 6 bases; junction bases not matched to a gene: 7. Germline V gives CDR1 SGHAT, CDR2 FQNNGV.

The rearrangement uses TRBV6-5 and TRBJ2-5; TRBD2 matches at 8 bases. The CDR3 covers 15 residues. Per the germline V gene, CDR1 is MNHEY and CDR2 is SVGAGI. V lost 2 bases and J lost 5; bases outside the gene matches: 7. This chain's CDR3 is CASSYGAGVFETQYF. The CDR3 bases are TGTGCCAGCAGTTACGGAGCGGGAGTGTTTGAGACCCAGTACTTC.

This rearrangement joins TRBV28 to TRBJ2-5, with TRBD2 matching 7 bases. The CDR3 consists of 13 residues. CDR1 MDHEN and CDR2 SYDVKM come from the germline V gene. After removal of 6 bases from V and 4 bases from J, the junction contained 5 bases not matched to a gene. The CDR3: CASSPGGSETQYF. In DNA form, the CDR3 reads TGTGCCAGCAGCCCCGGGGGGTCAGAGACCCAGTACTTC.

Points on this clonotype: A junction end diverges from the germline sequence, so it may reflect a read error. This chain links TRBV5-1 with TRBJ1-1, with TRBD1 identical over 7 bases. The CDR3 loop spans 13 amino acids. Germline CDR1 SGHRS, CDR2 YFSETQ. The CDR3 is CVSSQGGVTEAFF. The CDR3 nucleotides are TGCGTCAGCAGCCAGGGGGGGGTTACTGAAGCTTTCTTT.